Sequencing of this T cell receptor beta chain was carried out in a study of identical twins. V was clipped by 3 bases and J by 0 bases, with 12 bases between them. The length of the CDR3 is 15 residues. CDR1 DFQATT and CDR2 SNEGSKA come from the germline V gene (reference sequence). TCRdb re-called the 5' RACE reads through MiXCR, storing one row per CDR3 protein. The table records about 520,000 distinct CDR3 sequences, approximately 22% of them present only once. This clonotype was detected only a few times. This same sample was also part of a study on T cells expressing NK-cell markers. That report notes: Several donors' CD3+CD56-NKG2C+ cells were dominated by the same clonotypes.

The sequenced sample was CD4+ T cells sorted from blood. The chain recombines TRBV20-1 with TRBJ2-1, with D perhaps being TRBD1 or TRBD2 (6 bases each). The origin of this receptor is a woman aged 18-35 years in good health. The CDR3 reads CSASRGGGSYNEQFF. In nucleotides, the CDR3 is TGCAGTGCTAGTCGAGGGGGAGGCTCCTACAATGAGCAGTTCTTC.